The clone carrying this T cell receptor (beta chain) was counted a few times. This specimen belongs to a study of cytomegalovirus exposure and HLA in healthy donors. The CDR3 covers 15 residues. CDR1 is SGHDT, CDR2 YYEEEE, per germline. V was pared by 1 base and J by 3 bases, with 13 bases between. It was with 60 Vbeta and 13 Jbeta primers that the PCR ran. Generated by immunoSEQ multiplex PCR, the TCRdb table keeps only in-frame clones and is missing some. The profile shows 90,000 to 110,000 clones, about 76% of them singletons. The source is a middle-aged man in good health and CMV-seronegative. The source material was PBMCs. The gene calls are TRBV5-6 and TRBJ2-5; D is unclear. DNA for the CDR3: TGTGCCAGCAGCTTGTCCCGTCGTCAGAAAGAGACCCAGTACTTC. As protein: CASSLSRRQKETQYF.